This T cell receptor beta chain was retrieved from a study of early T cells in non-severe SARS-CoV-2 infection. Study context: From unsorted whole blood, bulk RNA was sequenced, and the chains remained unpaired. Regarding the study as a whole: Database matching using VDJdb favored anti-spike CD8 responses, with private and CD4 specificities left missing.

The library protocol tagged individual cDNA molecules with unique molecular identifiers. TCRdb reanalysed the 5' RACE reads using MiXCR and keeps one entry per CDR3 protein. In the table there are 65,000 to 80,000 distinct CDR3 sequences, around 13% of which are singletons. With 0 bases removed from V and 8 bases from J, the gap between germline ends came to 16 bases. This CDR3 has 15 amino acids. The germline V gene encodes CDR1 LGHNA and CDR2 YSLEER. This clonotype was recorded at least ten times. Its target is unknown. This rearrangement joins TRBV4-3 to TRBJ1-2; D is possibly TRBD1 (6 bases). The clonotype comes from an adult who was a healthcare worker with PCR-confirmed SARS-CoV-2 infection or an uninfected control (not recorded which). The sample was whole blood. In DNA, the CDR3 is TGCGCCAGCAGCCAAGATAGGGGGGGCTTGAAGGGCTACACCTTC. The encoded protein is CASSQDRGGLKGYTF.